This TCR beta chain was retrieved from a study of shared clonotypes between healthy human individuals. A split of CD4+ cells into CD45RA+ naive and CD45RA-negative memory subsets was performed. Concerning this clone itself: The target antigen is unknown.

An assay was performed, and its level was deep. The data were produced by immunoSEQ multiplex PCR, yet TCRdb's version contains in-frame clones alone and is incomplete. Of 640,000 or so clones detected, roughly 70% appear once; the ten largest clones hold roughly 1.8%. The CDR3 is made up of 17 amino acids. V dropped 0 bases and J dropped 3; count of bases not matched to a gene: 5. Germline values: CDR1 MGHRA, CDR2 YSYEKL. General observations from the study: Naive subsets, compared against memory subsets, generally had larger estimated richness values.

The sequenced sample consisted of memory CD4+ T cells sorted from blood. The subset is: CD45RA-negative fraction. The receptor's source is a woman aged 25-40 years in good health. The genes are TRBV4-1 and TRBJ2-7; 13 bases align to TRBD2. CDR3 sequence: CASSQDRGTSGIYEQYF. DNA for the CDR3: TGCGCCAGCAGCCAAGATCGGGGGACTAGCGGGATCTACGAGCAGTACTTC.